This T cell receptor (beta chain) is from a study of memory CD4+ T cells and cytomegalovirus serostatus. Study information: This sample comes from healthy Belgian adults, 8 to 10 CMV seropositive, 24 seronegative.

The CDR3 has 15 amino acids. V lost 4 bases to trimming and J lost 0 bases; unmatched junction nucleotides: 1. Germline-derived CDR1 and CDR2 are KGHSH and LQKENI. Profiling relied on immunoSEQ multiplex PCR, and the TCRdb table lists in-frame clones only, not all of them. The sample contains under 55,000 clones, 80% to 90% of which appear only once. The sort gate was single viable CD3+CD4+CD8-CD45RO+ cells for memory CD4+ T cells. Serum IgG to CMV pp150, pp28, p38 and p52 defined serostatus. Total CD4+ T cells were enriched by CD4 positive selection. The source is an adult in good health and CMV-seropositive. Material: memory CD4+ T cells from blood. The rearrangement joins TRBV18 to TRBJ1-1, with 11 bases lining up with TRBD1. This CDR3 reads CASSRDRGMNTEAFF. As DNA, the CDR3 is TGTGCCAGCTCACGGGACAGGGGGATGAACACTGAAGCTTTCTTT.